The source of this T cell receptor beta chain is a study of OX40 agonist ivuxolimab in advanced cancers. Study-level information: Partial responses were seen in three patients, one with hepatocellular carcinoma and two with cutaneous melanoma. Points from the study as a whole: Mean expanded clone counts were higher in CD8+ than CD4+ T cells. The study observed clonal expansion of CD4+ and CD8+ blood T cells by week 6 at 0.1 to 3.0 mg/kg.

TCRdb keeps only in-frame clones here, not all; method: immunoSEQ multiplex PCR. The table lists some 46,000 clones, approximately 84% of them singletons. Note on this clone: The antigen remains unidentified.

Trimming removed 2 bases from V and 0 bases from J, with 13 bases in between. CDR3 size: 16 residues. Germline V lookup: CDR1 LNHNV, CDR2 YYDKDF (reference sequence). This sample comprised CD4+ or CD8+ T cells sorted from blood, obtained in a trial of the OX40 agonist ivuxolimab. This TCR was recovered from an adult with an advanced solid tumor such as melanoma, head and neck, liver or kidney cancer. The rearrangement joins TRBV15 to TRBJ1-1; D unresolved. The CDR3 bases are TGTGCCACCAGCAGACCCGGCCGGGATCTGAACACTGAAGCTTTCTTT. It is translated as CATSRPGRDLNTEAFF.